This T cell receptor (beta chain) was profiled in a study of blood T cell repertoires in COVID-19. Trimming took 1 base from V and 4 from J; bases not matched to a gene: 10. The CDR3 is made up of 15 amino acids. Germline CDR1 is GTSNPN and CDR2 is SVGIG (reference sequence). The repertoire was sequenced with immunoSEQ multiplex PCR; TCRdb's copy has only in-frame clones and lacks some. The sample includes over 80,000 clones, approximately 86% of them seen just once. V gene TRBV30 combines with J gene TRBJ2-7; 7 bases align to TRBD2. The receptor was isolated from a man aged 80 or over with active or convalescent COVID-19. Sequenced sample: peripheral blood. CDR3: CAWSGGRGRIYEQYF. In nucleotides, the CDR3 is TGTGCCTGGAGTGGAGGGCGCGGGAGAATTTACGAGCAGTACTTC.